These 15 T cell receptor beta chains were all obtained from the same sample, sequenced in a study of cytomegalovirus exposure and HLA in healthy donors (TCRdb year 2017). Library creation used the immunoSEQ multiplex PCR assay. For the multiplex PCR, a mixture combining 60 forward primers for TCR Vbeta segments and 13 reverse primers for TCR Jbeta segments was used. TCRdb holds this immuneACCESS table with in-frame rearrangements only. Some clones are missing; in checked studies, unresolved V genes explain under half, and the rest has no known cause. This sample has more than 95,000 clones in its table, and 60% to 85% of those were observed once. The ten largest make up 6.3% of the sample. Material for sequencing was PBMCs. The receptor set was obtained from a woman in her 40s in good health and CMV-seronegative.

The chain couples TRBV6-5 to TRBJ2-1, with D perhaps matching TRBD2 (6 bases). Germline CDR1 reads MNHEY; CDR2 reads SVGAGI. The CDR3 has 15 residues. Trimming took 4 bases from V and 4 from J, leaving 14 bases between them. The CDR3 loop is CASSSGSGEYNEQFF. The DNA for the CDR3 is TGTGCCAGCAGTTCCGGGTCGGGGGAATACAATGAGCAGTTCTTC.

The chain has TRBV4-3 and TRBJ2-1, with TRBD2 matching 13 bases. V lost 0 bases, J lost 7 bases, and 6 bases stayed unmatched. CDR1 and CDR2 from the germline V gene are LGHNA and YSLEER. The CDR3 has 17 residues. The CDR3 sequence: CASSQDGLAGVANEQFF. CDR3 coding DNA: TGCGCCAGCAGCCAAGACGGACTAGCGGGAGTTGCGAATGAGCAGTTCTTC.

The chain links TRBV5-4 to TRBJ1-4; 7 bases are shared with TRBD1. This CDR3 region has 16 residues. J gave up 5 bases and V 4 bases, and 11 bases lay outside the gene matches. CDR1 SGHNT and CDR2 YYREEE come from the germline V gene (reference sequence). The CDR3: CASSLDPQGPNEKLFF. CDR3 sequence (DNA): TGTGCCAGCAGCCTGGACCCACAGGGGCCAAATGAAAAACTGTTTTTT.

Points on this clone: An end of the junction differs from the germline gene, which may be a read error. The rearrangement links TRBV7-9 to TRBJ1-2; D might be TRBD1 (5 bases). The V gene's germline CDR1 is SEHNR and CDR2 FQNEAQ (reference sequence). This CDR3 has 15 amino acids. CDR3 sequence: CSSSLLGGTNYGYTF. The CDR3 DNA follows: TGTTCCAGCAGCTTACTGGGGGGGACTAACTATGGCTACACCTTC.

This clone has just one count. One end of the junction fails to match germline, which may point to a read error. This CDR3 is CASSPDKNRDF. DNA for the CDR3: TGTGCCAGCAGCCCGGACAAGAACAGGGACTTC. This chain links TRBV28 with TRBJ2-7; D perhaps matches TRBD1 (6 bases). Germline values: CDR1 MDHEN, CDR2 SYDVKM. This CDR3 is built from 11 residues.

This chain connects TRBV28 to TRBJ1-4, with TRBD1 matching over 9 bases. The CDR3 is made up of 15 amino acids. V dropped 1 base and J dropped 7; count of bases not matched to a gene: 4. The germline V gene encodes CDR1 MDHEN and CDR2 SYDVKM. The CDR3 spells CASSLYRGLGEKLFF. The CDR3 DNA reads TGTGCCAGCAGTTTATACAGGGGGCTTGGTGAAAAACTGTTTTTT. Drawing the rest from reference TRBV28 and TRBJ1-4, the complete variable domain is DVKVTQSSRYLVKRTGEKVFLECVQDMDHENMFWYRQDPGLGLRLIYFSYDVKMKEKGDIPEGYSVSREKKERFSLILESASTNQTSMYLCASSLYRGLGEKLFFGSGTQLSVL.

The chain joins TRBV6-5 to TRBJ2-7, with 8 bases lining up with TRBD2. The germline V gene has CDR1 MNHEY and CDR2 SVGAGI. The CDR3 is 14 residues long. V trimming: 8 bases; J trimming: 4 bases; junction bases outside the gene matches: 10. The CDR3 region has the DNA TGTGCCAGCGGAGATGGACTAGCTGATTACGAGCAGTACTTC. As protein: CASGDGLADYEQYF.

J is TRBJ2-7 and V is TRBV15; D gene unclear. This CDR3 region has 13 residues. V shed 0 bases and J shed 7 bases, with 10 bases lying between them. Germline V CDR1 and CDR2: LNHNV, YYDKDF (reference sequence). The CDR3 protein is CATSRDTIAEQYF. As DNA, the CDR3 is TGTGCCACCAGCAGAGATACTATAGCTGAGCAGTACTTC.

A few counts support this clone. Germline is not matched at one junction end, which may reflect a read error. The rearrangement links TRBV7-9 to TRBJ2-5, with 7 bases fitting TRBD2. CDR1 is SEHNR and CDR2 is FQNEAQ in the germline V gene (reference sequence). This CDR3 is 14 amino acids long. Here the CDR3 reads CSSSSTRLALAQYF. The CDR3 DNA reads as TGTTCCAGCAGCTCGACAAGACTAGCCCTAGCACAGTACTTC.

A single count supports this clone. This chain connects TRBV7-8 to TRBJ1-4; no definite D call. Trimming stripped 1 base from V and 0 bases from J, with 6 bases between. In germline, CDR1 is SGHVS, CDR2 FQNEAQ. CDR3 length equals 15 residues. The CDR3 DNA sequence: TGTGCCAGCAGCTTAGTCCATGCAACTAATGAAAAACTGTTTTTT. Protein sequence: CASSLVHATNEKLFF.

The chain links TRBV6-1 to TRBJ1-5, with 11 bases aligning to TRBD1. The CDR3 sequence is 15 residues long. V lost 7 bases and J lost 6; bases outside the gene matches: 8. The germline gives CDR1 MNHNS, CDR2 SASEGT. The CDR3 nucleotides read TGTGCCAGCACCCGGGGACAGGGGGTTGGTCAGCCCCAGCATTTT. Translating it yields CASTRGQGVGQPQHF.

The chain is built from TRBV5-6 and TRBJ2-5; D gene ambiguous. CDR3 size: 13 residues. V was cut by 1 base and J by 4 bases, with 8 bases left in between. CDR1 and CDR2 from the germline V gene are SGHDT and YYEEEE. The CDR3 DNA reads TGTGCCAGCAGCTTGTGGAGCACAGAGACCCAGTACTTC. Translation gives CASSLWSTETQYF.

The chain combines TRBV7-6 with TRBJ2-2; D is undetermined. V was trimmed by 5 bases and J by 0 bases, leaving 10 bases between them. The germline gives CDR1 SGHVS, CDR2 FNYEAQ. The CDR3 is made up of 15 amino acids. The CDR3 protein is CASSLRSSNTGELFF. CDR3 nucleotides: TGTGCCAGCAGCCTCCGTAGTTCGAACACCGGGGAGCTGTTTTTT.

The gene calls are TRBV9 and TRBJ2-1; D unclear. This CDR3 contains 14 residues. V was pared by 2 bases and J by 5 bases, with 11 bases between. The germline V gene encodes CDR1 SGDLS and CDR2 YYNGEE. The CDR3 reads CASSVASRDNEQFF. The CDR3 DNA is TGTGCCAGCAGCGTTGCCTCCCGGGACAATGAGCAGTTCTTC.

The chain employs TRBV2 and TRBJ2-5; D perhaps matches TRBD1 (5 bases). V lost 9 bases to trimming and J lost 3 bases, with 11 bases between them. Germline CDR1 reads SNHLY; CDR2 reads FYNNEI. The CDR3 runs 12 residues. DNA of the CDR3: TGTGCCAGGGGGCCCCGGGAAGAGACCCAGTACTTC. It yields the protein CARGPREETQYF.